This T cell receptor (beta chain) was recovered during a study of early T cells in non-severe SARS-CoV-2 infection. V shed 0 bases, J shed 3 bases, and the junction held 7 bases outside the gene matches. This CDR3 comprises 17 residues. Per the germline V gene, CDR1 is LGHNA and CDR2 is YSLEER. TCRdb reanalysed the 5' RACE reads using MiXCR and keeps one entry per CDR3 protein. The sample shows some 23,000 distinct CDR3 sequences, about 5.2% of them seen only once. The sequence derives from an adult who was a healthcare worker with PCR-confirmed SARS-CoV-2 infection or an uninfected control (not recorded which). Material for sequencing was whole blood. This rearrangement joins TRBV4-3 to TRBJ2-3; the match to TRBD2 covers 9 bases. The CDR3 sequence: CASSQDVLAGKTDTQYF. The CDR3 DNA sequence: TGCGCCAGCAGCCAAGATGTCCTAGCGGGGAAAACAGATACGCAGTATTTT.